Below, 15 T cell receptor beta chains from the same sample are listed, as sequenced in a study of T-cell reconstitution after alpha-beta-depleted transplantation in children. As it was prepared, the TCRbeta library received unique molecular identifiers. TCRdb re-called the PCR reads with MiXCR, one entry per CDR3 protein. The table includes tens of thousands of distinct CDR3 sequences, approximately 52% detected once. This sample comprised peripheral blood, obtained before TCRalphabeta/CD19-depleted stem cell transplant. The source is a boy in the first two years of life with SCID, due to receive a stem cell transplant.

There are a few counts of this clonotype. The rearrangement joins TRBV10-2 to TRBJ1-5, with 8 positions matching TRBD1. The CDR3 is 14 amino acids. Trimming at V came to 3 bases and at J to 6 bases, leaving 4 bases not matched to a gene. The germline gives CDR1 WSHSY, CDR2 SAAADI. CDR3 DNA: TGCGCCAGCAGTGATGACAGGGGTGGTCAGCCCCAGCATTTT. It is translated as CASSDDRGGQPQHF.

This sequence joins TRBV10-1 and TRBJ1-6; 7 positions agree with TRBD1. The length of the CDR3 is 13 residues. Germline values: CDR1 WNHNN, CDR2 SYGVQD (reference sequence). V gave up 9 bases and J gave up 6 bases; unmatched junction bases: 5. CDR3 loop: CASSGQPNSPLHF. In nucleotides, the CDR3 is TGCGCCAGTTCGGGACAGCCTAATTCACCCCTCCACTTT.

This rearrangement joins TRBV4-3 to TRBJ2-2; D is undetermined. The CDR3 is 18 residues long. Germline V gives CDR1 LGHNA, CDR2 YSLEER. Trimming took off 1 base at V and 6 bases at J, with 21 bases between the two ends. CDR3 DNA sequence: TGCGCCAGCAGCCAAGTTTACATAATAGGGAATGGGGCCGGGGAGCTGTTTTTT. It specifies CASSQVYIIGNGAGELFF.

The V call is TRBV11-2, the J call TRBJ2-3; D remains unclear. Germline CDR1 reads SGHAT; CDR2 reads FQNNGV. This CDR3 has 15 amino acids. V was trimmed by 1 base and J by 0 bases, leaving 8 bases between them. The CDR3 reads CASSLVAQSTDTQYF. The CDR3 coding sequence is TGTGCCAGCAGCTTAGTGGCACAGAGCACAGATACGCAGTATTTT.

The sample holds a few counts of this clonotype. The rearrangement joins TRBV4-1 to TRBJ2-3; 9 nucleotides agree with TRBD1. The V segment lost 0 bases and the J segment 2 bases; nucleotides outside the gene matches: 3. This CDR3 comprises 16 residues. The V gene's germline CDR1 is MGHRA and CDR2 YSYEKL. The CDR3 sequence: CASSQEGQGYTDTQYF. The CDR3 DNA follows: TGCGCCAGCAGCCAAGAGGGACAGGGTTACACAGATACGCAGTATTTT.

This clonotype was seen a single time. The J gene is TRBJ2-7, the V gene TRBV6-2 or TRBV6-3; 7 positions agree with TRBD2. V was pared by 5 bases and J by 6 bases, with 7 bases of the junction left unmatched. This CDR3 is 13 amino acids long. Germline loops: CDR1 MNHEY, CDR2 SVGEGT. CDR3 protein: CASSGWRGSEQYF. CDR3 bases: TGTGCCAGCAGTGGATGGCGGGGGTCCGAGCAGTACTTC.

V and J are TRBV7-2 and TRBJ2-1, with TRBD2 identical over 10 bases. This CDR3 is 15 amino acids long. Germline values: CDR1 SGHTA, CDR2 FQGNSA. J was trimmed by 2 bases and V by 5 bases; bases with no gene match: 3. CDR3 loop: CASSVGTSAYNEQFF. DNA for the CDR3: TGTGCCAGCAGCGTCGGGACTAGCGCCTACAATGAGCAGTTCTTC. Full variable domain (rest looked up from reference TRBV7-2 and TRBJ2-1): GAGVSQSPSNKVTEKGKDVELRCDPISGHTALYWYRQSLGQGLEFLIYFQGNSAPDKSGLPSDRFSAERTGGSVSTLTIQRTQQEDSAVYLCASSVGTSAYNEQFFGPGTRLTVL.

The rearrangement joins TRBV10-3 to TRBJ2-1; 9 nucleotides match TRBD1. This CDR3 comprises 14 residues. Germline values: CDR1 ENHRY, CDR2 SYGVKD. The J segment lost 7 bases and the V segment lost 6 bases, leaving 7 bases of the junction unmatched. CDR3 bases: TGTGCCATCAGCCTCCTGGACAGGGGAAATGAGCAGTTCTTC. Translation: CAISLLDRGNEQFF.

This chain uses TRBV29-1 with TRBJ2-5; TRBD1 or TRBD2 may be the D gene (5 bases each). Trimming shortened V by 3 bases and J by 4 bases, and 15 bases separated the two germline ends. The CDR3 is made up of 14 amino acids. The germline gives CDR1 SQVTM, CDR2 ANQGSEA. The CDR3, as DNA: TGCAGCGTTGAGGTGGGGGTGGTTCCAGAGACCCAGTACTTC. Translated, it gives CSVEVGVVPETQYF.

The chain has TRBV7-2 and TRBJ2-1; possibly TRBD2 for D (5 bases). V shed 2 bases and J shed 0 bases, with 14 bases lying between them. Germline V gives CDR1 SGHTA, CDR2 FQGNSA. CDR3 length: 17 residues. The CDR3 bases are TGTGCCAGCAGCTTAAGCGGTCCCACTAGCTCCTACAATGAGCAGTTCTTC. Amino acids: CASSLSGPTSSYNEQFF.

At least ten counts were recorded for this clonotype. This chain connects TRBV5-6 to TRBJ1-1, with D tentatively TRBD1 (5 bases). The CDR3 extends over 15 amino acids. The V gene's germline CDR1 is SGHDT and CDR2 YYEEEE. Deletions cut 3 bases from V and 1 base from J, with 13 bases between. CDR3 DNA: TGTGCCAGCAGCTCTTGGGGACTGGAGAACACTGAAGCTTTCTTT. This sequence encodes CASSSWGLENTEAFF.

The chain links TRBV21-1 to TRBJ2-3; the D call in the table, TRBD2, was not verified against the DNA. TRBV21-1 corresponds to a pseudogene. CDR3 size: 14 residues. This CDR3 is CAGALTGRAATQYF. The CDR3 DNA follows: TGTGCCGGGGCCCTTACAGGTCGGGCAGCTACGCAGTATTTT.

CDR3 sequence (DNA): TGTGCCACCAGCAGAGATGTTGGGACAGGGGGTGAAAAACTGTTTTTT. Residues: CATSRDVGTGGEKLFF. The chain combines TRBV15 with TRBJ1-4, with 11 nucleotides matching TRBD1. Germline values: CDR1 LNHNV, CDR2 YYDKDF (reference sequence). J gave up 7 bases and V 0 bases, and 4 bases lay outside the gene matches. The CDR3 is made up of 16 amino acids. The full variable domain, rest sourced from reference TRBV15 and TRBJ1-4, is DAMVIQNPRYQVTQFGKPVTLSCSQTLNHNVMYWYQQKSSQAPKLLFHYYDKDFNNEADTPDNFQSRRPNTSFCFLDIRSPGLGDTAMYLCATSRDVGTGGEKLFFGSGTQLSVL.

As concerns this clonotype: A much larger clone lies a single base off, so this may be a read error. The chain employs TRBV7-6 and TRBJ2-3; 7 bases fit TRBD2. CDR1 and CDR2 (germline): SGHVS, FNYEAQ. The CDR3 extends over 14 amino acids. Trimming cost V 3 bases and J 1 base; bases outside gene matches: 1. The CDR3 region has the DNA TGTGCCAGCAGCTTTGGGAGGGGCACAGATACGCAGTATTTT. Translated, it gives CASSFGRGTDTQYF. The full variable domain, its missing parts supplied by reference TRBV7-6 and TRBJ2-3, is GAGVSQSPRYKVTKRGQDVALRCDPISGHVSLYWYRQALGQGPEFLTYFNYEAQQDKSGLPNDRFSAERPEGSISTLTIQRTEQRDSAMYRCASSFGRGTDTQYFGPGTRLTVL.

V gene TRBV4-3 combines with J gene TRBJ2-4, with 8 bases that match TRBD1. With V trimmed by 1 base and J by 2 bases, 10 bases remained unmatched. CDR3 length equals 18 residues. Germline lookup yields CDR1 LGHNA and CDR2 YSLEER. This chain's CDR3 is CASSQGTGPPGTKNIQYF. The CDR3 bases are TGCGCCAGCAGCCAAGGGACAGGGCCCCCAGGGACCAAAAACATTCAGTACTTC.